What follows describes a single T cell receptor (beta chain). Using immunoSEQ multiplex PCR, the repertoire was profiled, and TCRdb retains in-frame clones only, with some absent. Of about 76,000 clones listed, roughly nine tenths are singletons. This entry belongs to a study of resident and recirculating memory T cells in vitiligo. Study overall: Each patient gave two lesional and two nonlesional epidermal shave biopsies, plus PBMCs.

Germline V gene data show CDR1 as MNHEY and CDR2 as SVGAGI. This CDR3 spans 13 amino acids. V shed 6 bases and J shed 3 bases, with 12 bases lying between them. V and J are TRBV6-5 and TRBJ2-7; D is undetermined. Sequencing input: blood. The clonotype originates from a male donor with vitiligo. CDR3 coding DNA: TGTGCCAGCAGCCCTGACATGTACTACGAGCAGTACTTC. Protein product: CASSPDMYYEQYF.